This T cell receptor beta chain was captured in a study of blood T cell repertoires in COVID-19. The wider study: PBMCs, B-cell-depleted T cells, or T cells were the source of the cDNA or gDNA that made up the material.

In the authors' methods: Amplification with reference gene primers provided the estimates of nucleated cell counts. Assay used: immunoSEQ multiplex PCR; TCRdb lists only in-frame clones, some missing. D and trimming were read from the DNA, whereas the V and J calls and clone size are those reported in that table. The top ten clones hold 2.5% to 3% of a sample with roughly 140,000 clones, about 85% of them seen once. The length of the CDR3 is 16 residues. The germline V gene has CDR1 SGHVS and CDR2 FNYEAQ. Trimming pared 5 bases from V and 3 bases from J, leaving 17 bases between. The TCR originated in a woman between 35 and 50 years old with active or convalescent COVID-19. What was sequenced was peripheral blood. The chain recombines TRBV7-6 with TRBJ1-5, with D uncertain. CDR3 sequence reads: CASSPGPPGNNQPQHF. CDR3 nucleotide sequence: TGTGCCAGCAGCCCGGGCCCTCCCGGGAACAATCAGCCCCAGCATTTT.